A single TCR beta chain is shown here with its context. Sequenced by immunoSEQ multiplex PCR; TCRdb stores in-frame clones only, minus some. The sample has around 170,000 clones; 88% are singletons. Germline CDR1 and CDR2: LNHDA and SQIVND (reference sequence). J gave up 1 base and V 5 bases, and 6 bases lay outside the gene matches. The CDR3 covers 16 residues. These data are taken from a study of blood T cell repertoires in COVID-19. The chain recombines TRBV19 with TRBJ2-5, with 11 bases lining up with TRBD2. The origin of this receptor is a man aged 55 to 70 with acute or convalescent COVID-19. Sequencing used peripheral blood. As DNA, the CDR3 is TGTGCCAGTAGTCCAGCAACTAGCGGGGGCCAAGAGACCCAGTACTTC. Amino acids: CASSPATSGGQETQYF.